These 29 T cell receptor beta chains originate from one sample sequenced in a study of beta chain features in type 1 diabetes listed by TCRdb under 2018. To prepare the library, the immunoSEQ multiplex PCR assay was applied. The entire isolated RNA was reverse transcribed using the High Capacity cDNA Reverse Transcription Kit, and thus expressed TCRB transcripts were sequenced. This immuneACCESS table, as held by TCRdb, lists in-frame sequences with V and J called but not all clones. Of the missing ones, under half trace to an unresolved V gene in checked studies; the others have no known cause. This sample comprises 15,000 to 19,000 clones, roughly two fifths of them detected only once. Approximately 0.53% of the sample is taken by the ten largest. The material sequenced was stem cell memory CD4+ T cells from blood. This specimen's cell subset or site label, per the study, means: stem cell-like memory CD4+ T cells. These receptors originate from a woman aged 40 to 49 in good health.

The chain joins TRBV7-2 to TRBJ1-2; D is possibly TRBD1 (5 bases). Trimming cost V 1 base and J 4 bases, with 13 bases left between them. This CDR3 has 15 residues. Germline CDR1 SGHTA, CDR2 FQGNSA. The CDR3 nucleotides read TGTGCCAGCAGCTTAGGGGTCGCGGGGGGCTATGGCTACACCTTC. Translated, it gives CASSLGVAGGYGYTF.

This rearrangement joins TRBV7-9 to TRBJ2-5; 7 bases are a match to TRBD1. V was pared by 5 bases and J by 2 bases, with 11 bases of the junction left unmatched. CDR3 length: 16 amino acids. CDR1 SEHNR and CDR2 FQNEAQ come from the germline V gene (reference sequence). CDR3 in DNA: TGTGCCAGCAGCCAAGCGGTGATGACAGGGCAAGAGACCCAGTACTTC. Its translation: CASSQAVMTGQETQYF.

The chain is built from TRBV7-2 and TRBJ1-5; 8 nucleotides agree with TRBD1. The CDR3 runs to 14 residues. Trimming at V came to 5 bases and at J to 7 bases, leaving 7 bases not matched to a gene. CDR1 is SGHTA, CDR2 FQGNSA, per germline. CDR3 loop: CASSADRAGQPQHF. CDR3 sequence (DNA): TGTGCCAGCAGCGCGGACAGGGCAGGGCAGCCCCAGCATTTT.

CDR3 amino acids: CASRAGANVLTF. CDR3 in DNA: TGTGCCAGCCGCGCTGGGGCCAACGTCCTGACTTTC. This chain joins TRBV6-5 and TRBJ2-6; D is unclear. V was shortened by 8 bases and J by 2 bases, with 4 bases between the two germline ends. The CDR3 contains 12 residues. CDR1 and CDR2 from the germline V gene are MNHEY and SVGAGI.

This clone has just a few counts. The CDR3 DNA follows: TGTGCCAGCAGCGTAGGGACAGGGGGCCTCTACGAGCAGTACTTC. It is translated as CASSVGTGGLYEQYF. The chain employs TRBV7-6 and TRBJ2-7; 12 bases align to TRBD1. The V gene's germline CDR1 is SGHVS and CDR2 FNYEAQ. V gave up 5 bases and J gave up 3 bases; unmatched junction bases: 5. This CDR3 comprises 15 residues.

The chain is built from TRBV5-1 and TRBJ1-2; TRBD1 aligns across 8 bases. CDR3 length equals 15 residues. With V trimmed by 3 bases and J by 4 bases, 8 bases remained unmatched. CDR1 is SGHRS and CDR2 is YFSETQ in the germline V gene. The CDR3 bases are TGCGCCAGCAGCTGGAACCGGGACAGGAGCTATGGCTACACCTTC. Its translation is CASSWNRDRSYGYTF.

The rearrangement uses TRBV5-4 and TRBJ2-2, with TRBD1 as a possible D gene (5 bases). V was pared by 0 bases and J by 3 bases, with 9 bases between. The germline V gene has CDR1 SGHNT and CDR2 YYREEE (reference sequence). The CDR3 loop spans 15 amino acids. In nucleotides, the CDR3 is TGTGCCAGCAGCTTGGTACAGGCTTACACCGGGGAGCTGTTTTTT. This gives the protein CASSLVQAYTGELFF. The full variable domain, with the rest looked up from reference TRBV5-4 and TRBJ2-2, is ETGVTQSPTHLIKTRGQQVTLRCSSQSGHNTVSWYQQALGQGPQFIFQYYREEENGRGNFPPRFSGLQFPNYSSELNVNALELDDSALYLCASSLVQAYTGELFFGEGSRLTVL.

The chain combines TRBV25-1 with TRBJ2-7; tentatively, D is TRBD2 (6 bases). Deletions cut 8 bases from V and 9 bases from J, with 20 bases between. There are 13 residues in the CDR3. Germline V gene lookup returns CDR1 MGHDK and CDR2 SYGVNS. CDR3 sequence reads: CASAGLRIGWQYF. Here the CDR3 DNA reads TGTGCCAGCGCGGGACTTCGGATTGGTTGGCAGTACTTC.

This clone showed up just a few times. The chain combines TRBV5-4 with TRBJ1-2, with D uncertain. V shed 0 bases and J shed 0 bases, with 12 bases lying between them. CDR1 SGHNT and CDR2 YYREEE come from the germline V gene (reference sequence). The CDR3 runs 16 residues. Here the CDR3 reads CASSLVSGNTNYGYTF. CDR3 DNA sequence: TGTGCCAGCAGCTTGGTGTCGGGGAATACTAACTATGGCTACACCTTC.

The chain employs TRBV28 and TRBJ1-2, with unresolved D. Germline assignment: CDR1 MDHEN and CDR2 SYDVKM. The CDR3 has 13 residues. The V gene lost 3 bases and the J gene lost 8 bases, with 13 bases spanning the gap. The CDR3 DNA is TGTGCCAGCAGTTTGGATGTTTCCGGGGGCTACACCTTC. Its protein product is CASSLDVSGGYTF.

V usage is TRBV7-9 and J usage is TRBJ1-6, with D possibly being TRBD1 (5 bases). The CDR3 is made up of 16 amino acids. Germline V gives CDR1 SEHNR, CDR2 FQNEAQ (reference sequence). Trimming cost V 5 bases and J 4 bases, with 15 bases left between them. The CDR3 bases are TGTGCCAGCAGCCAAGATCTCGCAGGGTATAATTCACCCCTCCACTTT. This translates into CASSQDLAGYNSPLHF.

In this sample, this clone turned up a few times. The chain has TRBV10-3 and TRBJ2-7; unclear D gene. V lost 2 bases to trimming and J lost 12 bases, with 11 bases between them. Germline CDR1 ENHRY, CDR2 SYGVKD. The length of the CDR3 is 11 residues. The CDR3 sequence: CAISEGRWVYF. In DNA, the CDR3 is TGTGCCATCAGTGAGGGCAGGTGGGTGTACTTC.

The CDR3 loop is CASSLSPTVTNVLTF. CDR3 sequence (DNA): TGTGCCAGCAGCTTAAGCCCGACAGTCACCAACGTCCTGACTTTC. This chain uses TRBV11-2 with TRBJ2-6, with D possibly being TRBD1 (5 bases). This CDR3 region has 15 residues. V was trimmed by 2 bases and J by 8 bases, leaving 13 bases between them. Looked up from germline, CDR1 is SGHAT and CDR2 is FQNNGV.

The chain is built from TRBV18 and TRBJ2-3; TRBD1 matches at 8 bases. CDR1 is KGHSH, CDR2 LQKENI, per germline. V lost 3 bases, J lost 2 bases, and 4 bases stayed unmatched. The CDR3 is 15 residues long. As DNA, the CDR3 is TGTGCCAGCTCACCGCAGACAGGGGCCACAGATACGCAGTATTTT. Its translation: CASSPQTGATDTQYF.

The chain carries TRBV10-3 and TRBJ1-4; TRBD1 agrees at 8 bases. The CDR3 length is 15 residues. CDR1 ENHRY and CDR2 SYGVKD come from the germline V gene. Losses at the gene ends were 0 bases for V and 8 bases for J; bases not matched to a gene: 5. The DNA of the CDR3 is TGTGCCATCAGTGAGTCGCAGGGGGCGAGGGAAAAACTGTTTTTT. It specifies CAISESQGAREKLFF.

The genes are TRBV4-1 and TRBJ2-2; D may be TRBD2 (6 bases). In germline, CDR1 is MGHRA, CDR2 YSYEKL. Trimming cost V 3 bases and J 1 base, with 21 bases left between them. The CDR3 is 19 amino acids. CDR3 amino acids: CASSQPPDYLTVNTGELFF. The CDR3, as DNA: TGCGCCAGCAGCCAGCCCCCGGACTATCTCACTGTGAACACCGGGGAGCTGTTTTTT.

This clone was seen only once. CDR3 amino acids: CASTRLVRGPYNEQFF. The CDR3 nucleotides read TGCGCCAGCACCCGATTGGTCAGGGGCCCGTACAATGAGCAGTTCTTC. This rearrangement joins TRBV5-1 to TRBJ2-1, with D possibly TRBD1 on 6 matching bases. Trimming took 6 bases from V and 4 from J, leaving 20 bases between them. CDR3 length: 16 amino acids. Germline CDR1 and CDR2: SGHRS and YFSETQ.

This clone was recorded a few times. The CDR3 reads CASSSDRPGGYTF. Here the CDR3 DNA reads TGCGCCAGCAGCTCCGACAGGCCTGGGGGCTACACCTTC. This chain joins TRBV5-1 and TRBJ1-2; tentative D call: TRBD1 (6 bases). V shed 3 bases and J shed 8 bases, with 14 bases lying between them. CDR1 and CDR2 (germline): SGHRS, YFSETQ. The CDR3 runs 13 residues.

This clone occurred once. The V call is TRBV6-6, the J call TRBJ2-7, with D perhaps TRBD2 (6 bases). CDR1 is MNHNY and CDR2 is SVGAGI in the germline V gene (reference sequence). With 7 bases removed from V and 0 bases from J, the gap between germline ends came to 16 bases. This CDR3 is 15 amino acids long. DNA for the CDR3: TGTGCCAGCACCAACGGGGGAAGGAGCTCCTACGAGCAGTACTTC. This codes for CASTNGGRSSYEQYF.

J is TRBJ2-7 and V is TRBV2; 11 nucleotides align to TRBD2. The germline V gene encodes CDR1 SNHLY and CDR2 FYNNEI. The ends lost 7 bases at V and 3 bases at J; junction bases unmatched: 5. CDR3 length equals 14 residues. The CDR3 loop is CASNLLAGGYEQYF. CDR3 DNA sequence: TGTGCCAGCAATCTTCTAGCGGGGGGCTACGAGCAGTACTTC.

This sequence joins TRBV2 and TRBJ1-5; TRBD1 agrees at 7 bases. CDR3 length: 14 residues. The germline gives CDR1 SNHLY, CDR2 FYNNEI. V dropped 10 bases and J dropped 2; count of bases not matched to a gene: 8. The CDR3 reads CATNRDRGNQPQHF. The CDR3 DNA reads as TGTGCCACCAATCGGGACAGAGGCAATCAGCCCCAGCATTTT. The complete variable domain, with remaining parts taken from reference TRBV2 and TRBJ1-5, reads EPEVTQTPSHQVTQMGQEVILRCVPISNHLYFYWYRQILGQKVEFLVSFYNNEISEKSEIFDDQFSVERPDGSNFTLKIRSTKLEDSAMYFCATNRDRGNQPQHFGDGTRLSIL.

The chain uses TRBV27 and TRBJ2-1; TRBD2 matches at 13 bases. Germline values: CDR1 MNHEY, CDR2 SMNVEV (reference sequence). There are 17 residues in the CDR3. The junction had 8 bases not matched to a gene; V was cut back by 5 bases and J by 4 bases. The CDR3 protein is CASSRRTSGGLYNEQFF. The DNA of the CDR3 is TGTGCCAGCAGTAGACGGACTAGCGGGGGCCTTTACAATGAGCAGTTCTTC.

CDR3: CASSVVPGQGNYGYTF. In DNA, the CDR3 is TGTGCCAGCAGCGTAGTTCCAGGACAGGGAAACTATGGCTACACCTTC. This sequence joins TRBV9 and TRBJ1-2, with TRBD1 identical over 8 bases. CDR1 is SGDLS and CDR2 is YYNGEE in the germline V gene. V lost 0 bases, J lost 2 bases, and 6 bases stayed unmatched. This CDR3 is 16 amino acids long.

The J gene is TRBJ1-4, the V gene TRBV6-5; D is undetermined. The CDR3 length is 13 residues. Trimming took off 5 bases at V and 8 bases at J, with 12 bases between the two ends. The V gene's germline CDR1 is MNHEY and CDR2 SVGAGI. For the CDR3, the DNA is TGTGCCAGCAGTCATCTTCCCGAGGAAAAACTGTTTTTT. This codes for CASSHLPEEKLFF.

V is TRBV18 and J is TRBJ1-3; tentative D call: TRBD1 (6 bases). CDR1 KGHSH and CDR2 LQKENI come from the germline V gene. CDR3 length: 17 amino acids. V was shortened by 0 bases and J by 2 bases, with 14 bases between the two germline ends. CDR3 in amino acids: CASSPPVSPGAGNTIYF. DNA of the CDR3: TGTGCCAGCTCACCACCGGTGTCTCCAGGGGCTGGAAACACCATATATTTT. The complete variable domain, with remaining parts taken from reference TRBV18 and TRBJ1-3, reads NAGVMQNPRHLVRRRGQEARLRCSPMKGHSHVYWYRQLPEEGLKFMVYLQKENIIDESGMPKERFSAEFPKEGPSILRIQQVVRGDSAAYFCASSPPVSPGAGNTIYFGEGSWLTVV.

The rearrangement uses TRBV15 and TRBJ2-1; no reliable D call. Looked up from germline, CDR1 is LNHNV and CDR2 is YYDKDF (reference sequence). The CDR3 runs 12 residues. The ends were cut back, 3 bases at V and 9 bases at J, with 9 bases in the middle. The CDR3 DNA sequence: TGTGCCACCAGCAGGTATATCAGTGAGCAGTTCTTC. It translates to CATSRYISEQFF.

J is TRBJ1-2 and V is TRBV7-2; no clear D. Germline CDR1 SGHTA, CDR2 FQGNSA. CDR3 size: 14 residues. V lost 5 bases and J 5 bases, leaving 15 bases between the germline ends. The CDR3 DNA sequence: TGTGCCAGCAGCGGCGGGATCCTCGGGTATGGCTACACCTTC. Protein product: CASSGGILGYGYTF.

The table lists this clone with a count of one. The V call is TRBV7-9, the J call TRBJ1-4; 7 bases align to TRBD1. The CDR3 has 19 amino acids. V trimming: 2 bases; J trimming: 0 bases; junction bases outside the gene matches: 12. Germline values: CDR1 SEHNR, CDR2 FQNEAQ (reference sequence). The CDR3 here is CASSLPLDRNSATNEKLFF. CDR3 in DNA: TGTGCCAGCAGCTTACCCCTGGACAGGAACTCAGCAACTAATGAAAAACTGTTTTTT.

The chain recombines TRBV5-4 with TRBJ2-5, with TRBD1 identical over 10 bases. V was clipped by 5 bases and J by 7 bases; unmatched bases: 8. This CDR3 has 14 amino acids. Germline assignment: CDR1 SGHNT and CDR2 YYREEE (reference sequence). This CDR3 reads CASSRDRGLGTQYF. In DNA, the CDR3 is TGTGCCAGCAGTCGTGACAGGGGGCTGGGGACCCAGTACTTC.